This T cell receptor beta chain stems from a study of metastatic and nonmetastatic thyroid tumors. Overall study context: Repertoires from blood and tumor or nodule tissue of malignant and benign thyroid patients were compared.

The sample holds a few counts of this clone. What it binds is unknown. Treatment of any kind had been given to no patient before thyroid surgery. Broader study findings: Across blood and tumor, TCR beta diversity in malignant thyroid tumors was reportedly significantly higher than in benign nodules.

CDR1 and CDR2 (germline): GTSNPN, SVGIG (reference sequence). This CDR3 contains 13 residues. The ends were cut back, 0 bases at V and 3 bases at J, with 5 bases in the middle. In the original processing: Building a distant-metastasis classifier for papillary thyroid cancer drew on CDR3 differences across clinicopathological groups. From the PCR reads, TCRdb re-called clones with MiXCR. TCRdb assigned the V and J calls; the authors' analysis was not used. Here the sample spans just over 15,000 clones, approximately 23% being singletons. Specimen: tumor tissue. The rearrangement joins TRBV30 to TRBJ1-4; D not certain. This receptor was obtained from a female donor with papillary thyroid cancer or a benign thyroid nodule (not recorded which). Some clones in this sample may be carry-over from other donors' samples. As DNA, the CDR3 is TGTGCCTGGAGTGTAAGACCTAATGAAAAACTGTTTTTT. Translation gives CAWSVRPNEKLFF.